This T cell receptor (beta chain) was identified during a study of Ad26.COV2.S vaccination and SARS-CoV-2 variants. The treatment is: around 19 received Ad26.COV2.S at low or high dose, single or two shots; roughly 5 received placebo; per-sample allocation not given. Samples came from day 63 after the first vaccine or placebo injection. Whoever gave the sample was an adult aged 18-55 years in Boston. Sequencing used immunoSEQ multiplex PCR; TCRdb keeps in-frame clones, though not all of them. The sample shows 200,000 to 250,000 clones, around 87% of them seen only once. Trimming cost V 3 bases and J 3 bases; bases outside gene matches: 3. Per the germline V gene, CDR1 is SEHNR and CDR2 is FQNEAQ (reference sequence). The CDR3 consists of 14 residues.

The rearrangement joins TRBV7-9 to TRBJ2-7, with TRBD1 matching over 9 bases. The sequence was obtained from a person between 18 and 65 years old who received the Ad26.COV2.S COVID-19 vaccine or a placebo. Sequenced here: peripheral blood, sampled in a trial of Ad26.COV2.S vaccine versus placebo. The CDR3 sequence is CASSFTGGIYEQYF. CDR3 coding DNA: TGTGCCAGCAGCTTTACAGGGGGCATCTACGAGCAGTACTTC.